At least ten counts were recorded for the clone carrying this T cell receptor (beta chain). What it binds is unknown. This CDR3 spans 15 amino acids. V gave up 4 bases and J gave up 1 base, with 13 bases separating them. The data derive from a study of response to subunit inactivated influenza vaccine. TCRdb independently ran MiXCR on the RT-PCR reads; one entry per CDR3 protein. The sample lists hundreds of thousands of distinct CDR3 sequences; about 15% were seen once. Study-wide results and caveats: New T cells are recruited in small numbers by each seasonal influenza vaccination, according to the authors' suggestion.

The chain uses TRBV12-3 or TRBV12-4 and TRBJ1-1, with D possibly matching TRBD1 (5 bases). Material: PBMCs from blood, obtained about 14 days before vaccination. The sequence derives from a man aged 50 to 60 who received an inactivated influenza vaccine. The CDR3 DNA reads TGTGCCAGCAGTTCCCGACAGAGAAGGAACACTGAAGCTTTCTTT. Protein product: CASSSRQRRNTEAFF.